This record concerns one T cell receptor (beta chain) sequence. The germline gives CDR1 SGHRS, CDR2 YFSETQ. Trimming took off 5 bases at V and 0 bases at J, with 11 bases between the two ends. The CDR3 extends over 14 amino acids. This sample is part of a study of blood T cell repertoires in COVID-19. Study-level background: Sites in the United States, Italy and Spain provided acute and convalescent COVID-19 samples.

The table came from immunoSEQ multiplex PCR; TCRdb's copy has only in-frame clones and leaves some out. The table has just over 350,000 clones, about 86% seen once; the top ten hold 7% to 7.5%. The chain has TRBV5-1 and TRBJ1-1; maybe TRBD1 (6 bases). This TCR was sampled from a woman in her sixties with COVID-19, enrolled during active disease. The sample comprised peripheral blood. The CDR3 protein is CASRTGVMNTEAFF. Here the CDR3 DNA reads TGCGCCAGCAGGACAGGCGTTATGAACACTGAAGCTTTCTTT.